This is a list of T cell receptor beta chains from one sample in a study of T cells after yellow fever vaccination. TCRdb itself ran the 5' RACE reads through MiXCR, one entry per CDR3 protein. In the table there are approximately 600,000 distinct CDR3 sequences, about 12% of which are singletons. The sequenced sample was PBMCs, obtained on the day of the yellow fever booster vaccination. All receptors come from a man younger than 45 who received the YFV17D yellow fever vaccine. CDR3s include the opening cysteine and the closing phenylalanine or tryptophan. D genes are given only for firm matches. Clone size appears in some rows only: once, few, many, or a class for an expanded clone.

>15|TRBD1|TRBJ2-7|-|TRBV30
TGTGCCTGGAGTTCAGGGGACAGGGGGGACGACGAGCAGTACTTC
CAWSSGDRGDDEQYF
>14|TRBD2|TRBJ2-7|-|TRBV7-2
TGTGCCAGCAGCCTGGGGGGGTCCCTCTACGAGCAGTACTTC
CASSLGGSLYEQYF
>15|TRBD1|TRBJ1-2|few|TRBV20-1
TGCAGTGCTACAAGAGGACAGGGGGCGGGCTATGGCTACACCTTC
CSATRGQGAGYGYTF
>14|-|TRBJ2-3|-|TRBV6-2/TRBV6-3
TGTGCCAGCAGTTACGAGGTAGACACAGATACGCAGTATTTT
CASSYEVDTDTQYF
>11|-|TRBJ2-1|few|TRBV15
TGTGCCACCAGCTACATGAATGAGCAGTTCTTC
CATSYMNEQFF
>13|-|TRBJ2-7|-|TRBV12-3/TRBV12-4
TGTGCCAGCACGAGGCAGGTCGGGTACGAGCAGTACTTC
CASTRQVGYEQYF
>15|TRBD2|TRBJ2-7|many|TRBV18
TGTGCCAGCTCACCCCCGACTAGCGGAGGGTACGAGCAGTACTTC
CASSPPTSGGYEQYF
>14|TRBD2|TRBJ2-3|-|TRBV10-3
TGTGCCATCACCCCGGGACTAGCCGCAGATACGCAGTATTTT
CAITPGLAADTQYF
>14|TRBD2|TRBJ2-1|few|TRBV12-3/TRBV12-4
TGTGCCAGCAGTTTCGTACGGGAGGGCGCCGAGCAGTTCTTC
CASSFVREGAEQFF
>12|-|TRBJ2-3|few|TRBV29-1
TGCAGCGTCCTTAGACAGACAGATACGCAGTATTTT
CSVLRQTDTQYF
>11|-|TRBJ2-5|few|TRBV27
TGTGCCAGCAGTTTTGCCGGGGCCCAGTACTTC
CASSFAGAQYF
>16|TRBD2|TRBJ2-6|few|TRBV10-3
TGTGCCATCAGTGAGTTGGGGGGGGCTGGGGCCAACGTCCTGACTTTC
CAISELGGAGANVLTF
>16|TRBD2|TRBJ2-7|many|TRBV6-1
TGTGCCAGCAGTGGGTTAGCGGGTAAAAGCTCCTACGAGCAGTACTTC
CASSGLAGKSSYEQYF
>14|-|TRBJ2-3|few|TRBV19
TGTGCCAGTAGTATAGGGGGGATCCCAGATACGCAGTATTTT
CASSIGGIPDTQYF
>18|TRBD1|TRBJ2-7|once|TRBV20-1
TGCTGGGGCCAGGGTCAGGGTTTGGTGGGACAGAGCTCCTACGAGCAGTACTTC
CWGQGQGLVGQSSYEQYF
>16|-|TRBJ2-2|-|TRBV7-9
TGTGCCAGCAGCACCTCCTCGGGACACGGGACCGGGGAGCTGTTTTTT
CASSTSSGHGTGELFF
>13|-|TRBJ1-1|many|TRBV5-4
TGTGCCAGCAGCCCAGAATTGAACACTGAAGCTTTCTTT
CASSPELNTEAFF
>13|-|TRBJ2-7|few|TRBV29-1
TGCAGCGTTGAAGATTTGGTAGTTCGTGAGCAGTACTTC
CSVEDLVVREQYF
>13|-|TRBJ2-3|-|TRBV14
TGTGCCAGCACCCCCGGCGGCACAGATACGCAGTATTTT
CASTPGGTDTQYF
>15|-|TRBJ2-7|-|TRBV29-1
TGCAGCGCATCGGGATGGGATCCAAACCATTACGAGCAGTACTTC
CSASGWDPNHYEQYF
>12|-|TRBJ2-7|-|TRBV7-2
TGTGCCAGCAGCTTAGCTTATGGCGAGCAGTACTTC
CASSLAYGEQYF
>12|-|TRBJ2-5|-|TRBV10-3
TGTGCCATCAGTGACGAGGAGGAGACCCAGTACTTC
CAISDEEETQYF
>15|-|TRBJ2-1|-|TRBV18
TGTGCCAGCTCACCTGGACTTAGGGCGGACAATGAGCAGTTCTTC
CASSPGLRADNEQFF
>14|-|TRBJ1-2|few|TRBV7-9
TGTGCCAGCAGCCGGACGGAAGCTAACTATGGCTACACCTTC
CASSRTEANYGYTF
>12|-|TRBJ2-7|-|TRBV30
TGTGCCTGGAGTGTACTGACCTACGAGCAGTACTTC
CAWSVLTYEQYF
>17|-|TRBJ2-1|few|TRBV6-1
TGTGCCAGCAGTGCGAGGGAAGGGGCGGGTATCGTGAATGAGCAGTTCTTC
CASSAREGAGIVNEQFF